Below, one T cell receptor beta chain is given with its context. Antigen specificity is unknown. These data are taken from a study of cytomegalovirus exposure and HLA in healthy donors. Germline V CDR1 and CDR2: MNHEY, SMNVEV (reference sequence). The CDR3 has 15 amino acids. Losses at the gene ends were 6 bases for V and 10 bases for J; bases not matched to a gene: 16. Vbeta (60) and Jbeta (13) primers were used in the PCR. Generated by immunoSEQ multiplex PCR, the TCRdb table keeps only in-frame clones and is missing some. The sample shows 150,000 or so clones, roughly 80% of them seen only once. Findings and caveats of the study: Researchers counted around 170 TCR beta chains as cytomegalovirus-associated. Later, an analysis showed that TCR beta chains associated with HLA were more clonally expanded than others that were equally common.

The sequenced sample was PBMCs. The V and J genes are TRBV27 and TRBJ1-2; 8 bases fit TRBD1. The receptor comes from a man aged 30 to 39 in good health and CMV-seropositive. This CDR3 is CASSRTTGALIDYTF. CDR3 bases: TGTGCCAGCAGCCGGACGACAGGGGCTCTTATTGACTACACCTTC.